This T cell receptor (beta chain) was sequenced in a study of blood T cell repertoires in COVID-19. About the study: Samples of COVID-19 (acute and convalescent) were obtained from the United States, Italy and Spain. The cDNA or gDNA used as material had been derived from T cells, B-cell-depleted T cells, or PBMCs.

Source study methods: How many nucleated cells were present was estimated from reference gene primer amplification. Profiling relied on immunoSEQ multiplex PCR, and the TCRdb table lists in-frame clones only, not all of them. From that table come the V and J calls and clone size; the DNA was used to work out D and trimming. The sample records around 46,000 clones, approximately 83% being singletons. This TCR was recovered from a human donor in a cohort sampled during active COVID-19. The donor label of this sample is uncertain. Sequencing was carried out using peripheral blood.

The CDR3 loop is CASRDGGSSYEQYF. The CDR3 nucleotides are TGTGCCAGCAGAGACGGGGGGTCCTCCTACGAGCAGTACTTC. This rearrangement joins TRBV27 to TRBJ2-7; TRBD2 aligns across 7 bases. The germline CDR1 and CDR2 sequences are MNHEY and SMNVEV (reference sequence). Trimming removed 6 bases from V and 0 bases from J; junction bases left unmatched: 5. The CDR3 contains 14 residues.